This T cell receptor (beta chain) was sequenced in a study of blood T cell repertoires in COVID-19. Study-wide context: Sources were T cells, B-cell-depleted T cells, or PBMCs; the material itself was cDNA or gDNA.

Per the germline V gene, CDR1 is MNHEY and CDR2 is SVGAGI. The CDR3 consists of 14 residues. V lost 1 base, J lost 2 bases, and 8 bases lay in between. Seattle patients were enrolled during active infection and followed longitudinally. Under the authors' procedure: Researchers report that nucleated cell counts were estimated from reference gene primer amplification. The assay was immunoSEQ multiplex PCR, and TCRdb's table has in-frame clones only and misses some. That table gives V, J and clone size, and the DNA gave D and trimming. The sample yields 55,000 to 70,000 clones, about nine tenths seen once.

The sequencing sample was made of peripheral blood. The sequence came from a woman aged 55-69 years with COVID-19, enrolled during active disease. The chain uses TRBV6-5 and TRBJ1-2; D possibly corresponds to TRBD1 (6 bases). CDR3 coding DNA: TGTGCCAGCAGTTACTGGGGGGGCAACTATGGCTACACCTTC. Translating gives CASSYWGGNYGYTF.